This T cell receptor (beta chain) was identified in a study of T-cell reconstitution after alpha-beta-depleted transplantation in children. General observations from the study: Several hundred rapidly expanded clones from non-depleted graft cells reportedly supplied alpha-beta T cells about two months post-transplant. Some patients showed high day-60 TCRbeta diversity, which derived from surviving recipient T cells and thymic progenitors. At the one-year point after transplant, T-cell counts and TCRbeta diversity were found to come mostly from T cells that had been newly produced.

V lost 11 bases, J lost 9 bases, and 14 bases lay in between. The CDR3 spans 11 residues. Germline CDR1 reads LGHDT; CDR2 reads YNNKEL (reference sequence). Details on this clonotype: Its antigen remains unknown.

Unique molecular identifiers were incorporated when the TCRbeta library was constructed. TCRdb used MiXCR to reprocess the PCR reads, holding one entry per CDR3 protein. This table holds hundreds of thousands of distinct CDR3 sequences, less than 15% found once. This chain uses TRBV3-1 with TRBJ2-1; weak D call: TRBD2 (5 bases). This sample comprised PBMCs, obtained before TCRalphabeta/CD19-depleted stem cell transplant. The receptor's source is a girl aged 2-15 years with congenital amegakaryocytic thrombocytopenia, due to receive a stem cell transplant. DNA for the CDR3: TGTGCCTCGGGAAGGGCGACTGAGCAGTTCTTC. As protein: CASGRATEQFF.